This T cell receptor (beta chain) was captured by sequencing in a study of graft-versus-host responses after intestinal transplantation. Turning to the study itself: Induction using anti-thymocyte globulin, followed by tacrolimus and steroids for roughly 3 years, was given to all recipients.

Notes on this clone: Its antigen remains unknown.

The V gene lost 7 bases and the J gene lost 0 bases, with 10 bases spanning the gap. Germline lookup yields CDR1 MNHNS and CDR2 SASEGT. CDR3 size: 14 residues. Measured with immunoSEQ multiplex PCR; TCRdb has only the in-frame clones, and not every one. The sample consists of around 97,000 clones, roughly 93% of them appearing once. This rearrangement joins TRBV6-1 to TRBJ1-5; D not certain. This sequence was found in a human donor who received an intestinal transplant. Sample: unstimulated CD8+ T cells sorted from spleen or lymph node cells, taken before intestinal transplant. CDR3 DNA: TGTGCCAGCACTATACAAGGTAGCAATCAGCCCCAGCATTTT. Encoded protein: CASTIQGSNQPQHF.